The clone carrying this T cell receptor (beta chain) has just a few counts. Constant-segment primers were used for 5'RACE, and the resulting TCR alpha and TCR beta cDNA libraries carried sample barcodes and UMIs. MiXCR was run by TCRdb on the 5' RACE reads, yielding one entry per CDR3 protein. The sample lists about 270,000 distinct CDR3 sequences; approximately 15% were seen once. Germline V CDR1 and CDR2: SGHTA, FQGNSA. V was trimmed by 7 bases and J by 7 bases, leaving 23 bases between them. The CDR3 has 16 amino acids. The data were taken from a study of T-cell memory formation after mild COVID-19.

Sequences were obtained from PBMCs or a T cell subset sorted from them (not recorded which). The TCR comes from an adult woman who had mild COVID-19 (a few samples of this study predate the infection). Cell type and time point are not known. V is TRBV7-2 and J is TRBJ2-4; D tentatively reads TRBD1 or TRBD2 (6 bases each). The CDR3 bases are TGTGCCAGCACCCAAGGGGGTCATAAAGGAGGGAACATTCAGTACTTC. Translation gives CASTQGGHKGGNIQYF.